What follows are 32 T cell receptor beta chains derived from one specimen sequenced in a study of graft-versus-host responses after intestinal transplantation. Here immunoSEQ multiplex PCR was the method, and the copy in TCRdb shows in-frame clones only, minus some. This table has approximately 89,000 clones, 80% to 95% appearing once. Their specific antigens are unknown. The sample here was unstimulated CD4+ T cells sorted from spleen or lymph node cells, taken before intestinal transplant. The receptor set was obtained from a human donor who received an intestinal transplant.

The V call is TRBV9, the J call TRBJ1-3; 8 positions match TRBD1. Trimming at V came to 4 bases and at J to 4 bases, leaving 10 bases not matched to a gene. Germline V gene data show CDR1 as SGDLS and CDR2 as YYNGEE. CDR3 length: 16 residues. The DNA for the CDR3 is TGTGCCAGCAGCCTCGGACAGGGACCACCAGGAAACACCATATATTTT. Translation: CASSLGQGPPGNTIYF.

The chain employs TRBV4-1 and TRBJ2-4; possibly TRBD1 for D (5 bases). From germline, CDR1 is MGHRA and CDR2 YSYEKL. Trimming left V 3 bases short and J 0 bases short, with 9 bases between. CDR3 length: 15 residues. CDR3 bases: TGCGCCAGCAGCCAGACAGTCCTAGCCAAAAACATTCAGTACTTC. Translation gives CASSQTVLAKNIQYF.

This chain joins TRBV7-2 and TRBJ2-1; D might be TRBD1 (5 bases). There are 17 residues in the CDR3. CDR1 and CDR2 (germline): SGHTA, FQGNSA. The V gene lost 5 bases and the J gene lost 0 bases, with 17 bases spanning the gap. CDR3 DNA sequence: TGTGCCAGCAGCCCGCCAGGGCGCCATCCCTCCTACAATGAGCAGTTCTTC. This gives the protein CASSPPGRHPSYNEQFF.

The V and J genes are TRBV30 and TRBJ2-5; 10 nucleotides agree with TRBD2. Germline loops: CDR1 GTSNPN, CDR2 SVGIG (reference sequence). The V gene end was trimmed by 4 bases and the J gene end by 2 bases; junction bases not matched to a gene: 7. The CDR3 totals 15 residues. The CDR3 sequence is CAWTPGLAVQETQYF. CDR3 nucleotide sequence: TGTGCCTGGACTCCCGGACTAGCGGTTCAAGAGACCCAGTACTTC.

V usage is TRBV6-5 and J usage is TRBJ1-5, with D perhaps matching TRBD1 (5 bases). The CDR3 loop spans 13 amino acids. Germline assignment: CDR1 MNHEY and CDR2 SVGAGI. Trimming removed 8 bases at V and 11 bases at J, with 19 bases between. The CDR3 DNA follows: TGTGCCAGCCGGGGAACGGCCTCGGGGGCCCAGCATTTT. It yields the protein CASRGTASGAQHF.

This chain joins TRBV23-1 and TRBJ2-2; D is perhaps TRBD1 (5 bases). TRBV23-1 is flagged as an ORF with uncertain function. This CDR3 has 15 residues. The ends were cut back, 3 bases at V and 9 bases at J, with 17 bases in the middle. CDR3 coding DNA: TGCGCCAGCAGTCAGATTAGGACAACAACCCGGGAGCTGTTTTTT. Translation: CASSQIRTTTRELFF.

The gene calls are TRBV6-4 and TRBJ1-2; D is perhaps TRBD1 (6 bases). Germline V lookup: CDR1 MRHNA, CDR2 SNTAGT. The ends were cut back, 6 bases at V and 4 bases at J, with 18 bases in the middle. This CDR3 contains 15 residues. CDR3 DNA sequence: TGTGCCAGCAGCGTGGAGCTTACAGGGCCCTATGGCTACACCTTC. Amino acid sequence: CASSVELTGPYGYTF.

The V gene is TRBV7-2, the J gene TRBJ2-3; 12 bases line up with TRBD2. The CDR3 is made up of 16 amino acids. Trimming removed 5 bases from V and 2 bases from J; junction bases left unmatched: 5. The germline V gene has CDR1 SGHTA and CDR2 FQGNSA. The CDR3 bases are TGTGCCAGCAGCCGGGGACTAGCGGGTTTCACAGATACGCAGTATTTT. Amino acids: CASSRGLAGFTDTQYF.

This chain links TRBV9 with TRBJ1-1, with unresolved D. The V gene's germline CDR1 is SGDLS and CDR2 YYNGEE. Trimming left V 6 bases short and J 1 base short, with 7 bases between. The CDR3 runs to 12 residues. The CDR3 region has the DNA TGTGCCAGCACCGACACGAACACTGAAGCTTTCTTT. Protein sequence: CASTDTNTEAFF.

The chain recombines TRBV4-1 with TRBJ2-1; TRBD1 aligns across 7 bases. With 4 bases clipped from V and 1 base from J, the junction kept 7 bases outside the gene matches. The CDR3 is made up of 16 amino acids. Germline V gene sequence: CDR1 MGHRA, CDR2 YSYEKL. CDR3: CASSPSPGQSYNEQFF. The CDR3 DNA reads TGCGCCAGCAGCCCCTCCCCGGGACAGTCCTACAATGAGCAGTTCTTC.

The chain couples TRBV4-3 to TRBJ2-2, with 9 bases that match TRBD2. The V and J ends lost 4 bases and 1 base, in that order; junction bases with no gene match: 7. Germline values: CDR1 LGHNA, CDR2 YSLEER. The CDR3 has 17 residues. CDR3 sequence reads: CASSRGGGQMNTGELFF. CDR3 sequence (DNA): TGCGCCAGCAGCCGCGGGGGGGGACAGATGAACACCGGGGAGCTGTTTTTT.

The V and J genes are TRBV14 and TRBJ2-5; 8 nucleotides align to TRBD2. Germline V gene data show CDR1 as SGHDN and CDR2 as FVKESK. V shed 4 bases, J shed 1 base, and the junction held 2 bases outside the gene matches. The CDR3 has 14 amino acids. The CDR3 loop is CASSRAGGQETQYF. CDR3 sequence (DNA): TGTGCCAGCAGCCGGGCGGGGGGCCAAGAGACCCAGTACTTC.

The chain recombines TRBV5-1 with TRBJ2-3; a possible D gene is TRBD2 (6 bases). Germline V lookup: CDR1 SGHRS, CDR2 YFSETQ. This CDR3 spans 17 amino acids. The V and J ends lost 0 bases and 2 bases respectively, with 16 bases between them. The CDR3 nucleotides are TGCGCCAGCAGCTTGGAACGGGGACTTTCTAACACAGATACGCAGTATTTT. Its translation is CASSLERGLSNTDTQYF.

CDR3 in amino acids: CASSLERGRYTEAFF. DNA of the CDR3: TGTGCCAGCAGCTTAGAACGGGGTCGGTACACTGAAGCTTTCTTT. The chain uses TRBV7-9 and TRBJ1-1; no reliable D call. CDR3 length equals 15 residues. Trimming removed 1 base from V and 3 bases from J, with 12 bases in between. In germline, CDR1 is SEHNR, CDR2 FQNEAQ (reference sequence).

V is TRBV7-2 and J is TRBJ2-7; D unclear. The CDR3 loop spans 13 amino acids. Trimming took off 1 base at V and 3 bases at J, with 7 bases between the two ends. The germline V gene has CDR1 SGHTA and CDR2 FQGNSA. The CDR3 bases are TGTGCCAGCAGCTTAGGCAGACTCTACGAGCAGTACTTC. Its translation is CASSLGRLYEQYF.

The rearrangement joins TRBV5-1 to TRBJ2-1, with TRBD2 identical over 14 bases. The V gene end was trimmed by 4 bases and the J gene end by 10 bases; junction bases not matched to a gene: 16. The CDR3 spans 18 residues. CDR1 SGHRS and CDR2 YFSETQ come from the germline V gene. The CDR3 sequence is CASSPSLGGTSGSREQFF. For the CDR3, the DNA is TGCGCCAGCAGCCCATCGTTGGGGGGGACTAGCGGGAGTCGGGAGCAGTTCTTC.

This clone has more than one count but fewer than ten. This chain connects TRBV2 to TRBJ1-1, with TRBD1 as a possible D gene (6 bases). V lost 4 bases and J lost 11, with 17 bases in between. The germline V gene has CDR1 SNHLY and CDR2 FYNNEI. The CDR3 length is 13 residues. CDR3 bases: TGTGCCAGCAGTGGAAACTCCAGGGGTCTGGCTTTCTTT. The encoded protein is CASSGNSRGLAFF.

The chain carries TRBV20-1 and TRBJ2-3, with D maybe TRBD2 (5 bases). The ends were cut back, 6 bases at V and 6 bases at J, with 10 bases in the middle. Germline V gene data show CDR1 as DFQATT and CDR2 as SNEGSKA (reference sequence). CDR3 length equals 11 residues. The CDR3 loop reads CSAQADDTQYF. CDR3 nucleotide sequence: TGCAGTGCCCAAGCGGATGATACGCAGTATTTT.

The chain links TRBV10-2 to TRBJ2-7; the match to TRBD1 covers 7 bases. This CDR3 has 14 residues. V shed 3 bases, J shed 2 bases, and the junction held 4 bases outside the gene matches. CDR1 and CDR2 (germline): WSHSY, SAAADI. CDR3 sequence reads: CASSERGQTYEQYF. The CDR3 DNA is TGCGCCAGCAGTGAACGGGGACAGACCTACGAGCAGTACTTC.

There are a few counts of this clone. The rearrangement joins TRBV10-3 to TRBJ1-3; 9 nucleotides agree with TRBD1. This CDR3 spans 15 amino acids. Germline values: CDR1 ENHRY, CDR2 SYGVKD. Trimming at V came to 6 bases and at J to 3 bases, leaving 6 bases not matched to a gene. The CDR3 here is CAIRQTGGSGNTIYF. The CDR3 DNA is TGTGCCATCAGACAGACAGGGGGTAGTGGAAACACCATATATTTT.

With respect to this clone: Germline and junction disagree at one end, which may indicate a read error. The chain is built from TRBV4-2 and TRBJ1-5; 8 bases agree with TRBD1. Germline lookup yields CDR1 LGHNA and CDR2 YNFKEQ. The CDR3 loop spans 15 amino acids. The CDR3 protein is CASSQVGQGNQPQHF. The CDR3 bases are TGTGCCAGCAGCCAAGTCGGACAGGGCAACCAGCCCCAGCATTTT.

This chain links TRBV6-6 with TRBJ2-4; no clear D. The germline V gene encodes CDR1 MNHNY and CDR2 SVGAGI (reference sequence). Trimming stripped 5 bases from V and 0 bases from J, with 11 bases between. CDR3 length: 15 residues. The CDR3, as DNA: TGTGCCAGCAGTGACATATCCTTAGCCAAAAACATTCAGTACTTC. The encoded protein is CASSDISLAKNIQYF.

The CDR3 bases are TGCGCCAGCAGCTTGGCCCCAGGGATTGACACTGAAGCTTTCTTT. It translates to CASSLAPGIDTEAFF. V gene TRBV5-1 combines with J gene TRBJ1-1, with D tentatively TRBD1 (5 bases). This CDR3 comprises 15 residues. Trimming cost V 0 bases and J 3 bases, with 12 bases left between them. CDR1 and CDR2 (germline): SGHRS, YFSETQ.

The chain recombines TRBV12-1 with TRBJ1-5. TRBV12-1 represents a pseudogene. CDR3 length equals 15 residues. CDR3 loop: CASSHSGTGGQPQHF. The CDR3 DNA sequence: TGTGCCAGCAGCCACTCCGGGACGGGGGGTCAGCCCCAGCATTTT.

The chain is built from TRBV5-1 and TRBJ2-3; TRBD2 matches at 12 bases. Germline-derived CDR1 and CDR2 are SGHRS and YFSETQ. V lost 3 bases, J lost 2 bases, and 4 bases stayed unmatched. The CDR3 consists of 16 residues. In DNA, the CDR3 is TGCGCCAGCAGCTCGGGACTAGCGGGTAACACAGATACGCAGTATTTT. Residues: CASSSGLAGNTDTQYF.

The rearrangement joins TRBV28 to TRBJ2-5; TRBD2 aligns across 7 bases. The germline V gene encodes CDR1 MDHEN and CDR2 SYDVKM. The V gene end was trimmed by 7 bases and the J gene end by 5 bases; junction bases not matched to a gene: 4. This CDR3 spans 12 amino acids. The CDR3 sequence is CASNTGGETQYF. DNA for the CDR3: TGTGCCAGCAATACGGGAGGCGAGACCCAGTACTTC.

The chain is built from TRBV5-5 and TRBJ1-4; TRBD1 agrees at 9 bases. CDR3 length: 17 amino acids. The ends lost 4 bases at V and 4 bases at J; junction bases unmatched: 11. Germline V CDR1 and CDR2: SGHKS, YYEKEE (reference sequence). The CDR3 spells CASSDDWTGARNEKLFF. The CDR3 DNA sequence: TGTGCCAGCAGCGACGATTGGACAGGGGCCCGTAATGAAAAACTGTTTTTT.

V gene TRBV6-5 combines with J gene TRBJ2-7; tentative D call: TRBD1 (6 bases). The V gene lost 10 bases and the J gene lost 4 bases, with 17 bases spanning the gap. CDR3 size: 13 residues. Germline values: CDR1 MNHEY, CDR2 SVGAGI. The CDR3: CATKGQWGYEQYF. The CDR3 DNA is TGTGCCACCAAGGGACAATGGGGGTACGAGCAGTACTTC.

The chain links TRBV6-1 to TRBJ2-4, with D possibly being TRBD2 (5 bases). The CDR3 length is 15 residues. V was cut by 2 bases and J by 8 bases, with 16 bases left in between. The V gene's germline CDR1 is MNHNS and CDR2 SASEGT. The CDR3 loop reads CASSELGSYSDIQYF. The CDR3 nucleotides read TGTGCCAGCAGTGAACTGGGGAGTTATTCAGACATTCAGTACTTC.

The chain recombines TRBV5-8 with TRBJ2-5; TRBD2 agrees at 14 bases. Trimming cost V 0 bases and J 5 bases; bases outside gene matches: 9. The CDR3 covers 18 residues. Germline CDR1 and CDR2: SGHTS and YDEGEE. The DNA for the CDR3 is TGTGCCAGCAGCTTGGCCAGACTAGCGGGAGGGCGGTACGAGACCCAGTACTTC. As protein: CASSLARLAGGRYETQYF.

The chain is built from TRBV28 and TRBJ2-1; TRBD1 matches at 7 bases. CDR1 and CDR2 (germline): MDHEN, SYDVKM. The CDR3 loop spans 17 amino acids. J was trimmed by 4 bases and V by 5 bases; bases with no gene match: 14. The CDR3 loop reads CASSPQTGQYGYNEQFF. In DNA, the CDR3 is TGTGCCAGCAGTCCCCAGACAGGGCAATACGGATACAATGAGCAGTTCTTC.

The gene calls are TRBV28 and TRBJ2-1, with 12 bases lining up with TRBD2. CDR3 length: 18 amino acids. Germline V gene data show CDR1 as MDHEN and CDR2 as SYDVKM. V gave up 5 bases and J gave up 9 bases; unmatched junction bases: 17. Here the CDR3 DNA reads TGTGCCAGCAGTCTGACTAGCGGGAGAATATCATCCGGGTTTGAGCAGTTCTTC. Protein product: CASSLTSGRISSGFEQFF.